Included here is one T cell receptor (beta chain) sequence, with context. Its matching antigen is unknown. Germline CDR1 LGHNA, CDR2 YSLEER. V gave up 2 bases and J gave up 2 bases; unmatched junction bases: 5. CDR3 length: 16 residues. This record comes from a study of T cell responses to AZD1222 COVID-19 vaccine. Clones were read by immunoSEQ multiplex PCR, and TCRdb kept only the in-frame ones, dropping some. This table holds under 150,000 clones, about 91% found once. Study-level results: The peak T cell response came first, and repertoires were sampled only after it. Close to half of spike-specific TCRs reportedly recognize unmutated variant regions.

The source material was peripheral blood, sampled 28 days after the second AZD1222 dose. The sequence was obtained from an adult who received the AZD1222 COVID-19 vaccine. V is TRBV4-3 and J is TRBJ1-4; the match to TRBD1 covers 7 bases. Here the CDR3 reads CASSQNTGVTNEKLFF. CDR3 DNA sequence: TGCGCCAGCAGCCAAAACACAGGGGTGACTAATGAAAAACTGTTTTTT.